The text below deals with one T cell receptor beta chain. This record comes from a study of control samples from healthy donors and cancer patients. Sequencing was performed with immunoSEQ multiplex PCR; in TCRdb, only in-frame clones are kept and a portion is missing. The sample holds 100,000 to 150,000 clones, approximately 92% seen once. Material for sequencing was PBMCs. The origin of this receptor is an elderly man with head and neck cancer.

The CDR3 DNA is TGTGCCAGCAGGAAGGACGGGAACTATGGCTACACCTTC. Residues: CASRKDGNYGYTF. The chain employs TRBV12-3 or TRBV12-4 and TRBJ1-2, with D unresolved. V was trimmed by 6 bases and J by 2 bases, leaving 10 bases between them. This CDR3 region has 13 residues.